This T cell receptor beta chain derives from a study of blood T cell repertoires in COVID-19. The V and J ends lost 0 bases and 0 bases respectively, with 9 bases between them. The germline gives CDR1 SGHDN, CDR2 FVKESK. The CDR3 is 15 residues long. Repertoires were generated with immunoSEQ multiplex PCR, while TCRdb's copy carries only in-frame clones and drops some. The repertoire holds about 160,000 clones, with 85% to 95% as singletons. This TCR was recovered from a woman aged 55-75 years with COVID-19, enrolled during active disease. The sample was peripheral blood. V usage is TRBV14 and J usage is TRBJ2-7; maybe TRBD2 (5 bases). The CDR3 sequence is CASSQEVGSSYEQYF. DNA of the CDR3: TGTGCCAGCAGCCAAGAGGTGGGGAGCTCCTACGAGCAGTACTTC. Drawing the rest from reference TRBV14 and TRBJ2-7, the complete variable domain is EAGVTQFPSHSVIEKGQTVTLRCDPISGHDNLYWYRRVMGKEIKFLLHFVKESKQDESGMPNNRFLAERTGGTYSTLKVQPAELEDSGVYFCASSQEVGSSYEQYFGPGTRLTVT.